The 19 T cell receptor beta chains below were found in one sample sequenced in a study of T-cell reconstitution after alpha-beta-depleted transplantation in children. The TCRbeta library incorporated unique molecular identifiers. TCRdb used MiXCR to reprocess the PCR reads, holding one entry per CDR3 protein. The sample gives around 450,000 distinct CDR3 sequences, roughly two fifths of which show up once; 27% is in the top ten. Sequenced here: PBMCs, sampled before TCRalphabeta/CD19-depleted stem cell transplant. The source is a girl aged 2-10 years with aplastic anemia, due to receive a stem cell transplant.

J is TRBJ2-3 and V is TRBV7-2; D is ambiguous. Trimming removed 2 bases from V and 3 bases from J, with 9 bases in between. CDR3 length: 14 amino acids. The germline V gene encodes CDR1 SGHTA and CDR2 FQGNSA. The DNA for the CDR3 is TGTGCCAGCAGCTTAATAGGGCGAACAGATACGCAGTATTTT. Its protein is CASSLIGRTDTQYF.

This sequence joins TRBV7-2 and TRBJ2-4; weak D call: TRBD2 (6 bases). The germline V gene has CDR1 SGHTA and CDR2 FQGNSA. This CDR3 spans 14 amino acids. V shed 5 bases and J shed 8 bases, with 16 bases lying between them. In DNA form, the CDR3 reads TGTGCCAGCAGCCAAATGTGGGGAGGAGACATTCAGTACTTC. Encoded protein: CASSQMWGGDIQYF.

This chain connects TRBV4-2 to TRBJ2-1; D is unresolved. Germline assignment: CDR1 LGHNA and CDR2 YNFKEQ. CDR3 length equals 15 residues. Trimming pared 2 bases from V and 4 bases from J, leaving 12 bases between. CDR3 sequence reads: CASSQPGRVYNEQFF. For the CDR3, the DNA is TGTGCCAGCAGCCAACCCGGACGGGTATACAATGAGCAGTTCTTC.

This clonotype was seen at least ten times. The V and J genes are TRBV20-1 and TRBJ2-3; D gene ambiguous. The V gene's germline CDR1 is DFQATT and CDR2 SNEGSKA (reference sequence). The CDR3 length is 14 residues. Trimming removed 6 bases at V and 1 base at J, with 14 bases between. The CDR3 region has the DNA TGCAGTGCCATTGCTCCACGTCGCACAGATACGCAGTATTTT. This translates into CSAIAPRRTDTQYF.

The chain carries TRBV18 and TRBJ2-7; D is ambiguous. Germline V gene lookup returns CDR1 KGHSH and CDR2 LQKENI. Trimming shortened V by 6 bases and J by 2 bases, and 14 bases separated the two germline ends. The length of the CDR3 is 14 residues. The CDR3 DNA sequence: TGTGCCAGCTCCCGACGACAAAGCCCCTACGAGCAGTACTTC. It yields the protein CASSRRQSPYEQYF.

This clonotype was observed a handful of times. V is TRBV7-2 and J is TRBJ2-4; 7 bases align to TRBD1. V was pared by 4 bases and J by 0 bases, with 6 bases of the junction left unmatched. Per the germline V gene, CDR1 is SGHTA and CDR2 is FQGNSA. This CDR3 spans 16 amino acids. The CDR3 is CASSSTGPLAKNIQYF. The CDR3 DNA reads TGTGCCAGCAGCTCGACAGGGCCCCTAGCCAAAAACATTCAGTACTTC.

This clonotype was seen ten or more times. This chain links TRBV12-3 or TRBV12-4 with TRBJ2-1; TRBD2 matches 8 bases. The CDR3 is 16 amino acids. V gave up 5 bases and J gave up 7 bases; unmatched junction bases: 13. The DNA for the CDR3 is TGTGCCAGCAGTGTTTCGGGACTAGTCGGGTGGAATGAGCAGTTCTTC. Translating it yields CASSVSGLVGWNEQFF.

The V gene is TRBV7-9, the J gene TRBJ2-1, with 11 nucleotides matching TRBD2. The V gene end was trimmed by 6 bases and the J gene end by 7 bases; junction bases not matched to a gene: 11. CDR3 length: 16 residues. Germline CDR1 SEHNR, CDR2 FQNEAQ (reference sequence). DNA for the CDR3: TGTGCCAGCAGGCTCCTTCTAGCGGGAGGAGGGAATGAGCAGTTCTTC. Translated: CASRLLLAGGGNEQFF.

V gene TRBV20-1 combines with J gene TRBJ2-1, with TRBD2 identical over 10 bases. This CDR3 is built from 15 residues. Germline loops: CDR1 DFQATT, CDR2 SNEGSKA (reference sequence). Unmatched junction bases numbered 13, after V lost 5 bases and J lost 9 bases. This CDR3 reads CSAPSLAGEGSEQFF. The CDR3, as DNA: TGCAGTGCTCCCTCGCTAGCGGGAGAGGGTAGTGAGCAGTTCTTC.

The CDR3 region is CASSLRGGPDIGPYGYTF. CDR3 bases: TGCGCCAGCAGCTTGAGAGGAGGACCGGACATCGGCCCCTATGGCTACACCTTC. V usage is TRBV5-1 and J usage is TRBJ1-2; perhaps TRBD1 as D (5 bases). The CDR3 covers 18 residues. Germline CDR1 is SGHRS and CDR2 is YFSETQ. V was pared by 1 base and J by 4 bases, with 23 bases between.

The V gene is TRBV6-5, the J gene TRBJ2-1, with D perhaps assigned TRBD1 or TRBD2 (5 bases each). CDR1 and CDR2 from the germline V gene are MNHEY and SVGAGI. The CDR3 covers 14 residues. The ends were cut back, 2 bases at V and 6 bases at J, with 11 bases in the middle. The CDR3 DNA reads TGTGCCAGCAGTTACCAGGGTGGAGGCAATGAGCAGTTCTTC. Translated: CASSYQGGGNEQFF.

This clonotype showed up just a few times. This chain joins TRBV29-1 and TRBJ1-1; tentatively, D is TRBD1 (5 bases). V was pared by 6 bases and J by 1 base, with 9 bases between. This CDR3 has 12 residues. Germline CDR1 is SQVTM and CDR2 is ANQGSEA. This CDR3 reads CSVSTGNTEAFF. The DNA of the CDR3 is TGCAGCGTGTCCACAGGGAACACTGAAGCTTTCTTT.

The V gene is TRBV6-5, the J gene TRBJ2-1, with D uncertain. With 3 bases removed from V and 6 bases from J, the gap between germline ends came to 9 bases. This CDR3 spans 13 amino acids. Looked up from germline, CDR1 is MNHEY and CDR2 is SVGAGI. The CDR3 spells CASSYGWSNEQFF. CDR3 coding DNA: TGTGCCAGCAGTTATGGCTGGTCCAATGAGCAGTTCTTC.

The V gene is TRBV7-3, the J gene TRBJ1-3, with 9 bases identical to TRBD1. CDR1 and CDR2 (germline): SGHTA, FQGTGA. J gave up 2 bases and V 6 bases, and 5 bases lay outside the gene matches. This CDR3 region has 15 residues. CDR3 DNA: TGTGCCAGCAGGCCCCGACAGGGGGCTGGAAACACCATATATTTT. It codes for CASRPRQGAGNTIYF.

V and J are TRBV20-1 and TRBJ2-1; D gene uncertain. The CDR3 runs to 12 residues. The V gene's germline CDR1 is DFQATT and CDR2 SNEGSKA (reference sequence). Trimming cost V 4 bases and J 3 bases, with 7 bases left between them. The CDR3 DNA follows: TGCAGTGCTAAATCTAACTACAATGAGCAGTTCTTC. Protein sequence: CSAKSNYNEQFF.

J is TRBJ2-1 and V is TRBV10-3, with TRBD2 identical over 9 bases. V shed 5 bases, J shed 5 bases, and the junction held 7 bases outside the gene matches. The CDR3 has 15 residues. Germline CDR1 is ENHRY and CDR2 is SYGVKD. The CDR3 sequence: CAISLRLAVNNEQFF. DNA for the CDR3: TGTGCCATCAGTCTCCGACTAGCGGTAAACAATGAGCAGTTCTTC.

This clonotype was picked up a small number of times. One end of the junction varies from germline; a read error may be responsible. The chain employs TRBV7-2 and TRBJ2-1, with D hard to call. Germline loops: CDR1 SGHTA, CDR2 FQGNSA. CDR3 length: 15 residues. CDR3 residues: CASSLAFPSYNEHFF. For the CDR3, the DNA is TGTGCCAGCAGCTTAGCGTTCCCTTCCTACAATGAGCATTTCTTC.

This clonotype was recorded many times. This rearrangement joins TRBV5-1 to TRBJ1-1, with D possibly being TRBD1 (6 bases). The CDR3 loop spans 14 amino acids. Trimming took 4 bases from V and 3 from J, leaving 13 bases between them. CDR1 and CDR2 (germline): SGHRS, YFSETQ. In DNA, the CDR3 is TGCGCCAGCAGCGTGACCGGGACACACACTGAAGCTTTCTTT. Amino acid sequence: CASSVTGTHTEAFF. The entire variable domain, with the rest obtained from reference TRBV5-1 and TRBJ1-1, is as follows: KAGVTQTPRYLIKTRGQQVTLSCSPISGHRSVSWYQQTPGQGLQFLFEYFSETQRNKGNFPGRFSGRQFSNSRSEMNVSTLELGDSALYLCASSVTGTHTEAFFGQGTRLTVV.

This clonotype was picked up one time. The rearrangement links TRBV18 to TRBJ2-1; 7 bases map to TRBD2. This CDR3 region has 14 residues. Trimming at V came to 6 bases and at J to 5 bases, leaving 7 bases not matched to a gene. Germline V lookup: CDR1 KGHSH, CDR2 LQKENI. The CDR3 loop reads CASSSGGSHNEQFF. CDR3 coding DNA: TGTGCCAGCTCTTCGGGGGGATCACACAATGAGCAGTTCTTC.